These 26 T cell receptor beta chains were all obtained from the same sample, sequenced in a study of radiotherapy plus CTLA-4 blockade in lung cancer. Clones were read by immunoSEQ multiplex PCR, and TCRdb kept only the in-frame ones, dropping some. The sample consists of approximately 97,000 clones, 83% of them appearing once. The sequenced sample was peripheral blood, obtained from a patient treated with radiotherapy plus ipilimumab. The receptors shown here come from a human donor with non-small cell lung cancer who had stable disease on radiotherapy plus ipilimumab.

The V and J genes are TRBV5-1 and TRBJ2-7; 9 nucleotides align to TRBD1. The CDR3 runs to 14 residues. V was pared by 2 bases and J by 4 bases, with 4 bases of the junction left unmatched. Germline V gene sequence: CDR1 SGHRS, CDR2 YFSETQ. The chain's CDR3 is CASSLGGQGYEQYF. The DNA of the CDR3 is TGCGCCAGCAGCTTAGGCGGACAGGGGTACGAGCAGTACTTC.

The chain employs TRBV12-5 and TRBJ2-1; TRBD2 agrees at 14 bases. CDR1 and CDR2 from the germline V gene are LGHNT and FRNRAP. V shed 3 bases, J shed 3 bases, and the junction held 7 bases outside the gene matches. CDR3 size: 18 residues. In DNA form, the CDR3 reads TGTGCTAGTGGTTTTGGAGGACTAGCGGGAGGAGGCTACAATGAGCAGTTCTTC. This codes for CASGFGGLAGGGYNEQFF.

The genes are TRBV7-2 and TRBJ1-5; D call uncertain. CDR3 length equals 17 residues. Germline V lookup: CDR1 SGHTA, CDR2 FQGNSA. V lost 3 bases, J lost 0 bases, and 15 bases lay in between. The CDR3 DNA follows: TGTGCCAGCAGCTTCTTTGCGGGGATCAATAGCAATCAGCCCCAGCATTTT. Translation: CASSFFAGINSNQPQHF.

The gene calls are TRBV5-4 and TRBJ2-7; D remains ambiguous. Deletions cut 2 bases from V and 2 bases from J, with 14 bases between. The length of the CDR3 is 15 residues. CDR1 and CDR2 (germline): SGHNT, YYREEE (reference sequence). CDR3 loop: CASSFDPQDAYEQYF. As DNA, the CDR3 is TGTGCCAGCAGCTTTGACCCCCAGGACGCCTACGAGCAGTACTTC.

To note about this clone: Other DNA sequences in the sample encode the same CDR3. This sequence joins TRBV7-9 and TRBJ2-1; the match to TRBD2 covers 9 bases. The CDR3 extends over 15 amino acids. V lost 6 bases and J lost 0; bases outside the gene matches: 3. Germline V lookup: CDR1 SEHNR, CDR2 FQNEAQ (reference sequence). CDR3 sequence reads: CASSLAGSSYNEQFF. The CDR3 coding sequence is TGTGCCAGCAGTCTAGCGGGGAGCTCCTACAATGAGCAGTTCTTC.

J is TRBJ2-1 and V is TRBV6-1; tentative D call: TRBD2 (6 bases). Per germline, CDR1 MNHNS and CDR2 SASEGT. V gave up 6 bases and J gave up 6 bases, with 18 bases separating them. The CDR3 extends over 15 amino acids. CDR3 nucleotide sequence: TGTGCCAGCAGCCCCTGGGGGGAGGCGGGCAATGAGCAGTTCTTC. Translation gives CASSPWGEAGNEQFF.

The V call is TRBV7-6, the J call TRBJ2-2; 10 bases match TRBD2. CDR1 is SGHVS and CDR2 is FNYEAQ in the germline V gene. J was trimmed by 7 bases and V by 2 bases; bases with no gene match: 7. This CDR3 has 16 residues. In DNA, the CDR3 is TGTGCCAGCAGCTTACGACTAGCGGGCCCGGGCGGGGAGCTGTTTTTT. This sequence encodes CASSLRLAGPGGELFF.

The chain has TRBV5-1 and TRBJ2-2; no definite D call. The CDR3 consists of 16 residues. CDR1 and CDR2 (germline): SGHRS, YFSETQ. V lost 1 base and J lost 2, with 12 bases in between. In nucleotides, the CDR3 is TGCGCCAGCAGCTTGCCCCTTCAGACCAACACCGGGGAGCTGTTTTTT. Encoded protein: CASSLPLQTNTGELFF. The whole variable domain, filled in from reference TRBV5-1 and TRBJ2-2, reads KAGVTQTPRYLIKTRGQQVTLSCSPISGHRSVSWYQQTPGQGLQFLFEYFSETQRNKGNFPGRFSGRQFSNSRSEMNVSTLELGDSALYLCASSLPLQTNTGELFFGEGSRLTVL.

The genes are TRBV5-1 and TRBJ1-2; D perhaps matches TRBD1 (6 bases). CDR1 and CDR2 (germline): SGHRS, YFSETQ. Trimming took off 7 bases at V and 4 bases at J, with 20 bases between the two ends. This CDR3 has 15 amino acids. The CDR3 nucleotides are TGCGCCAGCCGATTAGAAAGGCAGGGGATCTATGGCTACACCTTC. This encodes CASRLERQGIYGYTF.

The CDR3 coding sequence is TGTGCCTGGAGTAGCTTTTTGCGAGATACGCAGTATTTT. It is translated as CAWSSFLRDTQYF. V and J are TRBV30 and TRBJ2-3; D is uncertain. The length of the CDR3 is 13 residues. The germline V gene encodes CDR1 GTSNPN and CDR2 SVGIG (reference sequence). V was shortened by 2 bases and J by 5 bases, with 11 bases between the two germline ends.

The genes are TRBV11-2 and TRBJ2-2; TRBD1 is a possible D gene (5 bases). CDR1 SGHAT and CDR2 FQNNGV come from the germline V gene. Trimming took off 2 bases at V and 5 bases at J, with 9 bases between the two ends. The CDR3 has 14 amino acids. The CDR3 reads CASSLTQGTGELFF. The DNA for the CDR3 is TGTGCCAGCAGCTTAACCCAGGGAACCGGGGAGCTGTTTTTT.

The chain recombines TRBV19 with TRBJ1-1, with TRBD1 matching over 8 bases. Germline CDR1 and CDR2: LNHDA and SQIVND (reference sequence). Germline trimming cut 5 bases from V and 11 bases from J; bases unmatched to any gene: 13. There are 14 residues in the CDR3. CDR3 bases: TGTGCCAGTAGTGAAGTACAGGGGGGTCTACCCGCTTTCTTT. Residues: CASSEVQGGLPAFF.

The chain has TRBV28 and TRBJ1-3; D might be TRBD1 (6 bases). This CDR3 has 18 residues. Deletions cut 3 bases from V and 0 bases from J, with 18 bases between. Per the germline V gene, CDR1 is MDHEN and CDR2 is SYDVKM. CDR3 nucleotides: TGTGCCAGCAGTTTTCCGGCGGCAGGGGCCCTCTCTGGAAACACCATATATTTT. Protein sequence: CASSFPAAGALSGNTIYF.

This chain links TRBV4-2 with TRBJ2-2; D is unclear. The CDR3 has 13 residues. The V and J ends lost 2 bases and 2 bases respectively, with 3 bases between them. CDR1 is LGHNA, CDR2 YNFKEQ, per germline. In nucleotides, the CDR3 is TGTGCCAGCAGCCAATCAAACACCGGGGAGCTGTTTTTT. This translates into CASSQSNTGELFF.

The J gene is TRBJ2-3, the V gene TRBV28, with TRBD2 identical over 9 bases. V lost 6 bases and J lost 2; bases outside the gene matches: 6. The CDR3 is 15 residues long. Germline lookup yields CDR1 MDHEN and CDR2 SYDVKM. The CDR3 DNA sequence: TGTGCCAGCAGCTTAGCGGGGGCCGTCACAGATACGCAGTATTTT. Protein sequence: CASSLAGAVTDTQYF.

The gene calls are TRBV27 and TRBJ2-1, with TRBD2 matching 13 bases. CDR3 length equals 16 residues. Germline assignment: CDR1 MNHEY and CDR2 SMNVEV (reference sequence). Losses at the gene ends were 5 bases for V and 9 bases for J; bases not matched to a gene: 10. The CDR3 nucleotides are TGTGCCAGCAGTCCACTAGCGGGAGGGCCGTCGAGTGAGCAGTTCTTC. This translates into CASSPLAGGPSSEQFF.

V usage is TRBV19 and J usage is TRBJ2-7; 11 bases align to TRBD1. This CDR3 has 15 amino acids. Germline CDR1 and CDR2: LNHDA and SQIVND (reference sequence). J lost 5 bases, V lost 4 bases, and 7 bases had no gene match. CDR3 residues: CASSKDRGHMNEQYF. The CDR3 bases are TGTGCCAGTAGTAAGGACAGGGGGCATATGAACGAGCAGTACTTC.

The J gene is TRBJ2-5, the V gene TRBV10-3; D call uncertain. Germline CDR1 reads ENHRY; CDR2 reads SYGVKD. This CDR3 is 12 amino acids long. Trimming took off 4 bases at V and 5 bases at J, with 8 bases between the two ends. The CDR3 reads CAISVSGETQYF. CDR3 sequence (DNA): TGTGCCATCAGTGTTTCGGGCGAGACCCAGTACTTC.

This chain links TRBV11-2 with TRBJ2-1, with 13 bases aligning to TRBD2. Germline CDR1 SGHAT, CDR2 FQNNGV. The CDR3 runs to 16 residues. Trimming took 6 bases from V and 7 from J; bases not matched to a gene: 9. The CDR3: CASREGLAGLGNEQFF. The CDR3 region has the DNA TGTGCCAGCAGAGAGGGACTAGCGGGACTTGGGAATGAGCAGTTCTTC.

This sequence joins TRBV9 and TRBJ1-2; D gene ambiguous. The CDR3 consists of 15 residues. The V gene's germline CDR1 is SGDLS and CDR2 YYNGEE. V lost 0 bases, J lost 3 bases, and 12 bases lay in between. The CDR3 DNA reads as TGTGCCAGCAGCGTAGTTGACCTGGCAGACTATGGCTACACCTTC. It yields the protein CASSVVDLADYGYTF.

This clone was detected a few times. V gene TRBV25-1 combines with J gene TRBJ1-1, with 9 nucleotides matching TRBD1. Germline lookup yields CDR1 MGHDK and CDR2 SYGVNS. The CDR3 covers 13 residues. Losses at the gene ends were 4 bases for V and 4 bases for J; bases not matched to a gene: 1. The DNA of the CDR3 is TGTGCCAGCAGTGTGACAGGGGGCACTGAAGCTTTCTTT. Amino acids: CASSVTGGTEAFF.

V and J are TRBV19 and TRBJ2-5; D is uncertain. From germline, CDR1 is LNHDA and CDR2 SQIVND (reference sequence). The CDR3 consists of 11 residues. V gave up 5 bases and J gave up 9 bases, with 10 bases separating them. The DNA for the CDR3 is TGTGCCAGTAGTGCCTCTGGGCCCCAGTACTTC. It specifies CASSASGPQYF.

V is TRBV18 and J is TRBJ2-4, with unresolved D. Looked up from germline, CDR1 is KGHSH and CDR2 is LQKENI. The germline V and J ends were trimmed by 3 bases and 1 base, with 13 bases remaining between them. This CDR3 has 16 amino acids. CDR3 sequence: CASSPATAAAKNIQYF. CDR3 DNA sequence: TGTGCCAGCTCACCCGCCACGGCGGCGGCCAAAAACATTCAGTACTTC.

The chain is built from TRBV5-4 and TRBJ2-1; TRBD1 aligns across 7 bases. CDR1 SGHNT and CDR2 YYREEE come from the germline V gene (reference sequence). This CDR3 spans 15 amino acids. The ends lost 1 base at V and 8 bases at J; junction bases unmatched: 9. CDR3 sequence (DNA): TGTGCCAGCAGCTTGTTGGGACAGTTTGTGTATGAGCAGTTCTTC. Translation gives CASSLLGQFVYEQFF.

The rearrangement joins TRBV28 to TRBJ2-3; possibly TRBD1 for D (6 bases). Germline V gene lookup returns CDR1 MDHEN and CDR2 SYDVKM. CDR3 length: 13 amino acids. Trimming took 4 bases from V and 6 from J, leaving 11 bases between them. The CDR3 DNA reads as TGTGCCAGCAGTTCTACAGGGACGGATACGCAGTATTTT. Protein: CASSSTGTDTQYF.

The V gene is TRBV6-5, the J gene TRBJ2-3; D could derive from TRBD1 or TRBD2 (6 bases each). The CDR3 contains 15 residues. Per the germline V gene, CDR1 is MNHEY and CDR2 is SVGAGI. V was pared by 10 bases and J by 1 base, with 18 bases between. CDR3 protein: CATGDVWGGTDTQYF. The CDR3 DNA follows: TGTGCCACAGGGGACGTTTGGGGGGGCACAGATACGCAGTATTTT.